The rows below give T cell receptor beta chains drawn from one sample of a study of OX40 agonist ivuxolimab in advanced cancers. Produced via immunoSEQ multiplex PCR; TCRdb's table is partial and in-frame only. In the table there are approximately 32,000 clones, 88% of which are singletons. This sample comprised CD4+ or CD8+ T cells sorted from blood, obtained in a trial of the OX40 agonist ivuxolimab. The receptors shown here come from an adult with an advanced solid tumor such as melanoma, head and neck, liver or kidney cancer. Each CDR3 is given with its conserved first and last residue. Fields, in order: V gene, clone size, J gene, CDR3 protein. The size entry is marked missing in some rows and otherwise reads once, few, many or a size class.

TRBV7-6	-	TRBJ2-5	CASSLAAAGGRETQYF
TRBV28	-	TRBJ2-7	CASSSPEGVNEQYF
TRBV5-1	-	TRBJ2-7	CASSSDPTYEQYF
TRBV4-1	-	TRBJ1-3	CASAGGGNTIYF
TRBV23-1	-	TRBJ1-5	CASSQRALGCQPQHF
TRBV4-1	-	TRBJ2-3	CASSRTGTSGGGVQDTQYF
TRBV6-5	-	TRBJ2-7	CASIQQRPTYEQYF
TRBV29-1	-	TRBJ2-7	CSVEPGTGAGEQYF
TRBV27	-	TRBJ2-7	CASSLKSGGVYEQYF
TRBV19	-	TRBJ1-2	CASSFQQGIGYTF
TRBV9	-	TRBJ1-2	CASSVGAEDYGYTF
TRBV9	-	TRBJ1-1	CASSAHRDKGAPNTEAFF
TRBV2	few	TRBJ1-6	CASSETPGDRIPLHF
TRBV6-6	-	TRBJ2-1	CASSVARPYNEQFF
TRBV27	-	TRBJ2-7	CASSLYGSSYEQYF
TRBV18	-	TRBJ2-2	CASSPSGNTGELFF
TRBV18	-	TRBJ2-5	CASPSDSETQYF
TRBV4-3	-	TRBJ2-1	CASSQMGDEQFF
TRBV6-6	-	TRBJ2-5	CASSGDRIETQYF
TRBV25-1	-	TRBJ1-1	CASSDRDRSGMTEAFF
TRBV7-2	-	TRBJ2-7	CASSLADRPSYEQYF
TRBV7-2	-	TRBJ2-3	CASSPRLSDTQYF
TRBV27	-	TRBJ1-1	CASSLSYRGRMNTEAFF
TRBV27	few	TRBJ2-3	CASSEERHTDTQYF